A single sample is the source of the 16 T cell receptor beta chains below, sequenced in a study of OX40 agonist ivuxolimab in advanced cancers. Sequencing was performed with immunoSEQ multiplex PCR; in TCRdb, only in-frame clones are kept and a portion is missing. The sample lists tens of thousands of clones, more than 65% seen once, with approximately 4.8% in the top ten. Sequences were derived from CD4+ or CD8+ T cells sorted from blood, sampled in a trial of the OX40 agonist ivuxolimab. The receptors come from an adult with an advanced solid tumor such as melanoma, head and neck, liver or kidney cancer.

The J gene is TRBJ1-2, the V gene TRBV7-8, with unresolved D. From germline, CDR1 is SGHVS and CDR2 FQNEAQ. The ends were cut back, 3 bases at V and 4 bases at J, with 18 bases in the middle. The CDR3 length is 16 residues. The DNA of the CDR3 is TGTGCCAGCAGCTTTAAACTTACCCGAAAGACCTATGGCTACACCTTC. Translated: CASSFKLTRKTYGYTF.

This clone was counted ten times or more. The rearrangement links TRBV4-2 to TRBJ1-1, with 7 bases fitting TRBD1. V trimming: 0 bases; J trimming: 7 bases; junction bases outside the gene matches: 8. The germline CDR1 and CDR2 sequences are LGHNA and YNFKEQ. The CDR3 length is 15 residues. The CDR3 protein is CASSQDLTGLDEAFF. CDR3 nucleotides: TGTGCCAGCAGCCAAGACCTGACAGGGCTTGATGAAGCTTTCTTT.

The rearrangement joins TRBV6-4 to TRBJ1-2, with 7 bases lining up with TRBD1. This CDR3 is 13 amino acids long. V shed 6 bases, J shed 7 bases, and the junction held 8 bases outside the gene matches. Germline loops: CDR1 MRHNA, CDR2 SNTAGT. CDR3 protein: CASSQGVGTGYTF. The CDR3 bases are TGTGCCAGCAGCCAGGGGGTTGGGACTGGCTACACCTTC.

The DNA for the CDR3 is TGTGCCAGTAGTATAACGGGGGGGGTCGCAGATACGCAGTATTTT. It specifies CASSITGGVADTQYF. The V call is TRBV19, the J call TRBJ2-3, with 8 bases identical to TRBD2. The CDR3 extends over 15 amino acids. With 2 bases clipped from V and 4 bases from J, the junction kept 5 bases outside the gene matches. From germline, CDR1 is LNHDA and CDR2 SQIVND (reference sequence).

The chain couples TRBV28 to TRBJ2-3, with a tentative D call TRBD2 (6 bases). The germline gives CDR1 MDHEN, CDR2 SYDVKM. This CDR3 has 13 residues. V was clipped by 2 bases and J by 9 bases, with 12 bases between them. This CDR3 is CASSLGRGGTQYF. Here the CDR3 DNA reads TGTGCCAGCAGTTTAGGGAGAGGAGGGACGCAGTATTTT.

J is TRBJ1-1 and V is TRBV7-5; the table's D call TRBD1 went unverified against the DNA. TRBV7-5 is annotated as a pseudogene. The CDR3 extends over 15 amino acids. CDR3 sequence: CARGLRWGQSVEAFF. CDR3 bases: TGTGCCAGGGGGCTCCGGTGGGGGCAGAGTGTGGAAGCTTTCTTT.

The V gene is TRBV4-1, the J gene TRBJ2-2; possibly TRBD2 for D (7 bases). Trimming left V 4 bases short and J 3 bases short, with 21 bases between. CDR1 and CDR2 (germline): MGHRA, YSYEKL. This CDR3 has 18 residues. In DNA form, the CDR3 reads TGCGCCAGCAGCCGAACCACTGCGGGGGCGGTGGACACCGGGGAGCTGTTTTTT. Its protein is CASSRTTAGAVDTGELFF.

This chain connects TRBV7-3 to TRBJ2-6; possibly TRBD2 for D (5 bases). The V gene lost 3 bases and the J gene lost 1 base, with 13 bases spanning the gap. The CDR3 sequence is 17 residues long. From germline, CDR1 is SGHTA and CDR2 FQGTGA. This chain's CDR3 is CASSLVPSGSGANVLTF. Here the CDR3 DNA reads TGTGCCAGCAGCTTGGTGCCATCGGGATCTGGGGCCAACGTCCTGACTTTC.

This chain uses TRBV4-1 with TRBJ2-5; weak D call: TRBD1 (5 bases). Near its end, the DNA agrees better with TRBJ2-7, so the J call may be wrong. Germline CDR1 reads MGHRA; CDR2 reads YSYEKL. This CDR3 region has 15 residues. CDR3 loop: CASSPPSGKIYEQYF. CDR3 in DNA: TGCGCCAGCAGCCCCCCGTCAGGGAAGATCTACGAGCAGTACTTC.

This chain's CDR3 is CSAESGNEQYF. CDR3 bases: TGCAGTGCAGAGTCGGGGAACGAGCAGTACTTC. This chain joins TRBV20-1 and TRBJ2-7, with a tentative D call TRBD2 (5 bases). The V end was cut by 6 bases, the J end by 5 bases, with 11 bases between. CDR1 DFQATT and CDR2 SNEGSKA come from the germline V gene (reference sequence). The CDR3 has 11 amino acids.

V and J are TRBV6-1 and TRBJ2-5; D is uncertain. There are 12 residues in the CDR3. With 6 bases removed from V and 4 bases from J, the gap between germline ends came to 9 bases. In germline, CDR1 is MNHNS, CDR2 SASEGT. The CDR3 protein is CASSELGETQYF. The CDR3 DNA reads TGTGCCAGCAGCGAGCTGGGAGAGACCCAGTACTTC.

This chain links TRBV5-1 with TRBJ2-7; tentatively, D is TRBD1 (6 bases). This CDR3 has 13 residues. Germline CDR1 is SGHRS and CDR2 is YFSETQ. V was pared by 3 bases and J by 1 base, with 8 bases between. Written as DNA, the CDR3 is TGCGCCAGCAGCTCTGGGACATCCTACGAGCAGTACTTC. This gives the protein CASSSGTSYEQYF. Complete variable domain (other parts from reference TRBV5-1 and TRBJ2-7): KAGVTQTPRYLIKTRGQQVTLSCSPISGHRSVSWYQQTPGQGLQFLFEYFSETQRNKGNFPGRFSGRQFSNSRSEMNVSTLELGDSALYLCASSSGTSYEQYFGPGTRLTVT.

A single count supports this clone. The rearrangement links TRBV5-6 to TRBJ2-1; maybe TRBD2 (5 bases). Germline CDR1 is SGHDT and CDR2 is YYEEEE. This CDR3 region has 14 residues. Trimming took 0 bases from V and 7 from J, leaving 11 bases between them. This CDR3 reads CASSLVGSANEQFF. Written as DNA, the CDR3 is TGTGCCAGCAGCTTGGTCGGTAGCGCGAATGAGCAGTTCTTC.

Concerning this clone itself: An end of the junction does not agree with germline; a read error may underlie this. This chain joins TRBV11-2 and TRBJ2-3, with 11 nucleotides matching TRBD1. Per germline, CDR1 SGHAT and CDR2 FQNNGV. CDR3 length: 16 residues. This CDR3 reads CASSLDGDRGTDTQYF. DNA for the CDR3: TGTGCCAGCAGCCTAGACGGGGACAGGGGGACAGATACGCAGTATTTT.

The rearrangement uses TRBV28 and TRBJ1-4, with a weak D call TRBD1 (6 bases). This CDR3 region has 15 residues. CDR1 and CDR2 from the germline V gene are MDHEN and SYDVKM. V was clipped by 3 bases and J by 5 bases, with 13 bases between them. CDR3 coding DNA: TGTGCCAGCAGTTTTGGGGGGGCAAGAAATGAAAAACTGTTTTTT. The encoded protein is CASSFGGARNEKLFF.

J is TRBJ2-1 and V is TRBV6-5, with D hard to call. The CDR3 consists of 12 residues. Trimming shortened V by 0 bases and J by 9 bases, and 6 bases separated the two germline ends. Germline V gene sequence: CDR1 MNHEY, CDR2 SVGAGI. In DNA form, the CDR3 reads TGTGCCAGCAGTTACTCGCGCGGTGAGCAGTTCTTC. Translation gives CASSYSRGEQFF.